The 16 T cell receptor beta chains in this list originate from one sample, sequenced in a study of OX40 agonist ivuxolimab in advanced cancers. Repertoires were generated with immunoSEQ multiplex PCR, while TCRdb's copy carries only in-frame clones and drops some. The sample shows some 20,000 clones, more than 75% of them seen only once. This sample comprised CD4+ or CD8+ T cells sorted from blood, obtained in a trial of the OX40 agonist ivuxolimab. These receptor sequences come from an adult with an advanced solid tumor such as melanoma, head and neck, liver or kidney cancer.

The V gene is TRBV7-9, the J gene TRBJ2-7, with 8 positions matching TRBD1. In germline, CDR1 is SEHNR, CDR2 FQNEAQ (reference sequence). J lost 4 bases, V lost 5 bases, and 7 bases had no gene match. CDR3 length: 14 residues. CDR3 in DNA: TGTGCCAGCAGCCTTGACAGGGGTCAATACGAGCAGTACTTC. Translation: CASSLDRGQYEQYF.

This sequence joins TRBV11-2 and TRBJ1-5; possibly TRBD1 for D (6 bases). CDR1 and CDR2 from the germline V gene are SGHAT and FQNNGV. The CDR3 runs 15 residues. V dropped 4 bases and J dropped 5 bases, with 15 bases sitting between them. CDR3 bases: TGTGCCAGCAGCTCCTCCGGGGCAGGGGATCAGCCCCAGCATTTT. Translation gives CASSSSGAGDQPQHF.

This sequence joins TRBV9 and TRBJ2-7; either TRBD1 or TRBD2 may fit D (5 bases each). CDR3 length equals 14 residues. Germline CDR1 is SGDLS and CDR2 is YYNGEE. V was trimmed by 4 bases and J by 0 bases, leaving 11 bases between them. The CDR3 DNA is TGTGCCAGCAGCCCGAATGGGGGCTCCTACGAGCAGTACTTC. Residues: CASSPNGGSYEQYF. Complete variable domain (other parts from reference TRBV9 and TRBJ2-7): DSGVTQTPKHLITATGQRVTLRCSPRSGDLSVYWYQQSLDQGLQFLIQYYNGEERAKGNILERFSAQQFPDLHSELNLSSLELGDSALYFCASSPNGGSYEQYFGPGTRLTVT.

This chain links TRBV29-1 with TRBJ1-2; 7 bases are shared with TRBD1. CDR3 length: 13 amino acids. J lost 8 bases, V lost 0 bases, and 6 bases had no gene match. Germline V gives CDR1 SQVTM, CDR2 ANQGSEA. The CDR3 here is CSVEDLQGDGYTF. The CDR3 DNA reads as TGCAGCGTTGAAGATCTTCAGGGGGACGGCTACACCTTC. Using reference TRBV29-1 and TRBJ1-2 for the parts outside the CDR3, the full variable domain is SAVISQKPSRDICQRGTSLTIQCQVDSQVTMMFWYRQQPGQSLTLIATANQGSEATYESGFVIDKFPISRPNLTFSTLTVSNMSPEDSSIYLCSVEDLQGDGYTFGSGTRLTVV.

The rearrangement links TRBV4-1 to TRBJ1-2, with TRBD1 matching over 7 bases. Germline CDR1 MGHRA, CDR2 YSYEKL. V shed 2 bases, J shed 0 bases, and the junction held 6 bases outside the gene matches. This CDR3 has 16 residues. The CDR3 region is CASSQPRQGPNYGYTF. In DNA form, the CDR3 reads TGCGCCAGCAGCCAACCCCGACAGGGTCCTAACTATGGCTACACCTTC.

The V call is TRBV11-3, the J call TRBJ2-7; TRBD1 matches at 12 bases. The CDR3 sequence is 16 residues long. J was trimmed by 6 bases and V by 0 bases; bases with no gene match: 6. Germline lookup yields CDR1 SGHNT and CDR2 YENEEA. The CDR3 nucleotides read TGTGCCAGCAGCTTAGATCAGGGGACAGGGGGCTTCGAGCAGTACTTC. It is translated as CASSLDQGTGGFEQYF.

CDR3 in DNA: TGCGCCAGCAGCCAGGGACAGGCGGAGACCCAGTACTTC. Translating it yields CASSQGQAETQYF. This sequence joins TRBV4-3 and TRBJ2-5; 8 bases agree with TRBD1. This CDR3 region has 13 residues. V lost 3 bases and J lost 5; bases outside the gene matches: 2. CDR1 is LGHNA and CDR2 is YSLEER in the germline V gene.

The V call is TRBV5-1, the J call TRBJ2-5; D ambiguous. V lost 2 bases to trimming and J lost 5 bases, with 19 bases between them. The germline V gene encodes CDR1 SGHRS and CDR2 YFSETQ. The CDR3 runs to 16 residues. As DNA, the CDR3 is TGCGCCAGCAGCTTAACACCGGGCCTCGAATGGGAGACCCAGTACTTC. Its protein product is CASSLTPGLEWETQYF.

J is TRBJ2-7 and V is TRBV7-8; D gene uncertain. The V gene's germline CDR1 is SGHVS and CDR2 FQNEAQ. Trimming shortened V by 0 bases and J by 0 bases, and 9 bases separated the two germline ends. The CDR3 is made up of 15 amino acids. CDR3 residues: CASSLAAVSSYEQYF. Written as DNA, the CDR3 is TGTGCCAGCAGCTTAGCAGCTGTAAGCTCCTACGAGCAGTACTTC.

This rearrangement joins TRBV14 to TRBJ1-1, with no clear D. In germline, CDR1 is SGHDN, CDR2 FVKESK. The V end lost 1 base, the J end lost 2 bases, and 11 bases lay between the germline ends. The CDR3 runs to 15 residues. The CDR3 sequence is CASSQGAALNTEAFF. The CDR3 DNA sequence: TGTGCCAGCAGCCAAGGGGCAGCCCTCAACACTGAAGCTTTCTTT.

The chain recombines TRBV4-3 with TRBJ1-3; 7 bases match TRBD1. There are 21 residues in the CDR3. V trimming: 1 base; J trimming: 0 bases; junction bases outside the gene matches: 18. The V gene's germline CDR1 is LGHNA and CDR2 YSLEER. CDR3 DNA: TGCGCCAGCAGCCAAGCATTGGGGACAGACCGAACCGCCTACTCTGGAAACACCATATATTTT. This gives the protein CASSQALGTDRTAYSGNTIYF.

The rearrangement joins TRBV4-2 to TRBJ2-5, with TRBD2 matching 10 bases. Germline-derived CDR1 and CDR2 are LGHNA and YNFKEQ. The CDR3 sequence is 16 residues long. V lost 5 bases, J lost 5 bases, and 11 bases stayed unmatched. CDR3 DNA: TGTGCCAGCAGCGAAGCGGGGGGGACCGGTTGGGAGACCCAGTACTTC. It codes for CASSEAGGTGWETQYF.

The J gene is TRBJ1-5, the V gene TRBV6-6, with D uncertain. The germline V gene has CDR1 MNHNY and CDR2 SVGAGI (reference sequence). The CDR3 loop spans 14 amino acids. V lost 6 bases to trimming and J lost 5 bases, with 14 bases between them. The CDR3 DNA reads as TGTGCCAGCAGCTACCATGGGGTGGATCAGCCCCAGCATTTT. Residues: CASSYHGVDQPQHF.

The gene calls are TRBV7-6 and TRBJ2-3, with D possibly TRBD1 on 6 matching bases. In germline, CDR1 is SGHVS, CDR2 FNYEAQ. Deletions cut 6 bases from V and 11 bases from J, with 15 bases between. The CDR3 loop spans 12 amino acids. The CDR3 bases are TGTGCCAGCAGTACGGACAGCCGAGTGCAGTATTTT. Its translation: CASSTDSRVQYF.

V gene TRBV7-9 combines with J gene TRBJ2-6; possibly TRBD1 for D (6 bases). The CDR3 is made up of 16 amino acids. V gave up 0 bases and J gave up 4 bases, with 10 bases separating them. The germline gives CDR1 SEHNR, CDR2 FQNEAQ (reference sequence). The DNA of the CDR3 is TGTGCCAGCAGCTTAGCGCCAGGGGCGGGGGCCAACGTCCTGACTTTC. Translated: CASSLAPGAGANVLTF.

The chain carries TRBV5-5 and TRBJ2-5, with a weak D call TRBD1 (6 bases). Judging by the DNA end, TRBJ2-7 fits better; the J call may be wrong. The CDR3 sequence is 13 residues long. Germline V CDR1 and CDR2: SGHKS, YYEKEE (reference sequence). The CDR3 DNA sequence: TGTGCCAGCAGCTGGGACATCTCCTACGAGCAGTACTTC. Its protein is CASSWDISYEQYF.